The sequence of this T cell receptor beta chain was determined in a study of blood T cell repertoires in COVID-19. About the study: COVID-19 samples from acute and convalescent phases originated in the United States, Italy and Spain. PBMCs, B-cell-depleted T cells, or T cells provided the cDNA or gDNA that made up the material.

This clone was seen just once. Per the authors' pipeline: Amplification from reference gene primers served as the basis for estimated nucleated cell counts. Measured with immunoSEQ multiplex PCR; TCRdb has only the in-frame clones, and not every one. Clone size and the V and J calls come from that table; the DNA yielded D and trimming. The repertoire holds 200,000 to 300,000 clones, with more than 65% as singletons. Per germline, CDR1 GTSNPN and CDR2 SVGIG (reference sequence). Trimming took 3 bases from V and 4 from J, leaving 15 bases between them. This CDR3 region has 14 residues. The chain carries TRBV30 and TRBJ1-2; D remains ambiguous. Sample: peripheral blood. This TCR derives from a man between 35 and 55 years old who had recovered from COVID-19. CDR3: CAWSPWSLSYGYTF. In DNA, the CDR3 is TGTGCCTGGAGCCCCTGGAGTCTTAGCTATGGCTACACCTTC.